What follows describes a single T cell receptor beta chain. The data derive from a study of T cell responses to AZD1222 COVID-19 vaccine. V lost 2 bases to trimming and J lost 2 bases, with 4 bases between them. In germline, CDR1 is SGDLS, CDR2 YYNGEE. This CDR3 spans 12 amino acids. TCRdb's copy holds only in-frame clones and misses some; the assay was immunoSEQ multiplex PCR. The profile shows about 150,000 clones, roughly nine tenths of them singletons. The gene calls are TRBV9 and TRBJ1-2; D uncertain. The sample consisted of peripheral blood, taken on day 0 of AZD1222 vaccination. The TCR originated in an adult in good health. The CDR3 DNA sequence: TGTGCCAGCAGCGTCGGAAACTATGGCTACACCTTC. This gives the protein CASSVGNYGYTF.